Following are 9 T cell receptor beta chains from one sample sequenced in a study of CD8+ T cells in alopecia areata. Extracted RNA was reverse transcribed into cDNA, the sequencing template. The repertoire was sequenced with immunoSEQ multiplex PCR; TCRdb's copy has only in-frame clones and lacks some. The sample has fewer than 100,000 clones; about 45% are singletons. The sample comprised CD4+ T cells sorted from blood. The receptors shown here come from a human donor with alopecia areata.

The chain carries TRBV28 and TRBJ2-7; D might be TRBD1 or TRBD2, each matching 5 bases. Between the trimmed V and J ends, which lost 1 base and 3 bases, there was a span of 10 bases. This CDR3 region has 14 residues. CDR1 and CDR2 from the germline V gene are MDHEN and SYDVKM. The CDR3 nucleotides read TGTGCCAGCAGTTTATTTGGGGGAAACTACGAGCAGTACTTC. It specifies CASSLFGGNYEQYF. Full variable domain (missing parts from reference TRBV28 and TRBJ2-7): DVKVTQSSRYLVKRTGEKVFLECVQDMDHENMFWYRQDPGLGLRLIYFSYDVKMKEKGDIPEGYSVSREKKERFSLILESASTNQTSMYLCASSLFGGNYEQYFGPGTRLTVT.

This clone was seen only a few times. This sample includes further DNA sequences coding for the same CDR3. The chain joins TRBV7-2 to TRBJ2-1; D unclear. The CDR3 runs 15 residues. Between the trimmed V and J ends, which lost 3 bases and 0 bases, there was a span of 9 bases. The germline CDR1 and CDR2 sequences are SGHTA and FQGNSA. CDR3 in amino acids: CASSLESSSYNEQFF. DNA of the CDR3: TGTGCCAGCAGCTTGGAGTCTAGCTCCTACAATGAGCAGTTCTTC.

The V gene is TRBV30, the J gene TRBJ1-2, with TRBD1 as a possible D gene (6 bases). Trimming left V 4 bases short and J 7 bases short, with 19 bases between. The CDR3 covers 14 residues. Germline CDR1 is GTSNPN and CDR2 is SVGIG (reference sequence). This CDR3 reads CAWTRTRGAGGYTF. CDR3 sequence (DNA): TGTGCCTGGACCCGAACACGGGGGGCCGGTGGCTACACCTTC.

CDR3 sequence reads: CASSYSGTFQETQYF. CDR3 nucleotides: TGTGCCAGCAGTTACTCGGGAACTTTCCAAGAGACCCAGTACTTC. The rearrangement uses TRBV6-5 and TRBJ2-5, with unresolved D. Trimming stripped 0 bases from V and 1 base from J, with 9 bases between. The CDR3 covers 15 residues. The V gene's germline CDR1 is MNHEY and CDR2 SVGAGI.

Only a few counts were recorded for this clone. The CDR3 nucleotides read TGCAGCGTTGGGACAGGGGCCCTCCAAGAGACCCAGTACTTC. This gives the protein CSVGTGALQETQYF. The gene calls are TRBV29-1 and TRBJ2-5; TRBD1 matches 9 bases. Trimming cost V 4 bases and J 1 base; bases outside gene matches: 4. Germline values: CDR1 SQVTM, CDR2 ANQGSEA. The CDR3 runs to 14 residues.

The chain is built from TRBV30 and TRBJ1-2; possible D gene TRBD1, 5 bases. CDR3 length equals 11 residues. Between the trimmed V and J ends, which lost 1 base and 8 bases, there was a span of 8 bases. The germline V gene encodes CDR1 GTSNPN and CDR2 SVGIG (reference sequence). The CDR3 sequence: CAWSGGTGYTF. In DNA, the CDR3 is TGTGCCTGGAGTGGGGGCACGGGCTACACCTTC. Full variable domain (missing parts from reference TRBV30 and TRBJ1-2): SQTIHQWPATLVQPVGSPLSLECTVEGTSNPNLYWYRQAAGRGLQLLFYSVGIGQISSEVPQNLSASRPQDRQFILSSKKLLLSDSGFYLCAWSGGTGYTFGSGTRLTVV.

The chain combines TRBV5-6 with TRBJ2-4, with D unclear. The CDR3 totals 13 residues. V was trimmed by 0 bases and J by 6 bases, leaving 7 bases between them. Germline assignment: CDR1 SGHDT and CDR2 YYEEEE. CDR3 nucleotides: TGTGCCAGCAGCTTGGGGCAAGGAAACATTCAGTACTTC. It encodes CASSLGQGNIQYF.

V is TRBV10-3 and J is TRBJ1-5; D gene uncertain. Germline loops: CDR1 ENHRY, CDR2 SYGVKD. The CDR3 spans 12 residues. V lost 2 bases, J lost 7 bases, and 6 bases lay in between. The CDR3 reads CAISEGGQPQHF. As DNA, the CDR3 is TGTGCCATCAGTGAGGGAGGACAGCCCCAGCATTTT.

The gene calls are TRBV27 and TRBJ2-1; D perhaps matches TRBD2 (6 bases). V lost 4 bases, J lost 3 bases, and 16 bases lay in between. The CDR3 is made up of 16 amino acids. CDR1 and CDR2 from the germline V gene are MNHEY and SMNVEV (reference sequence). As DNA, the CDR3 is TGTGCCAGCAGTTCCCCCTCGCGGGGCCGCTACAATGAGCAGTTCTTC. This translates into CASSSPSRGRYNEQFF.